This T cell receptor beta chain originates from a study of technical replicates of blood from several donors. Data came from immunoSEQ multiplex PCR; TCRdb stores just in-frame clones and leaves some out. Counted here are approximately 75,000 clones, roughly 92% occurring once; the ten biggest clones make up 0.4% to 0.45%. There are 15 residues in the CDR3. The trim removed 0 bases at V and 6 bases at J, leaving 3 bases unmatched. Per germline, CDR1 PRHDT and CDR2 FYEKMQ (reference sequence). The rearrangement links TRBV13 to TRBJ2-1; the match to TRBD2 covers 9 bases. Specimen: T cells isolated from PBMCs. This clonotype was sampled from a human donor in good health. CDR3 nucleotide sequence: TGTGCCAGCAGCTTAGGGACTAGCGGCTTCAATGAGCAGTTCTTC. Encoded protein: CASSLGTSGFNEQFF.